This entry features one T cell receptor beta chain sequence. What antigen it recognizes has not been identified. Base qualities were left out, and no much larger clone turns up one base away. Relative to germline, V is 3 bases shorter and J is 8 bases shorter, with 10 bases between their ends. The cysteine opens and the phenylalanine closes a CDR3 of 12 amino acids. Left in the record is the CDR3 DNA by itself, 36 bases read in frame from the first base. This entry comes from a study of blood T cell repertoires in COVID-19 (dated by TCRdb to about 2020). About the study as a whole: Collaborator samples came from the United States, Italy and Spain and covered acute and convalescent phases of COVID-19. The prospective study material was composed of cDNA or gDNA derived from T cells, B-cell-depleted T cells, or PBMCs. Subjects who had been exposed to COVID-19, were actively infected with it, or had recovered from it provided the deeply sampled blood TCRbeta repertoires that made up the dataset. A freely available public database, intended as a resource for researchers studying the immune response to SARS-CoV-2, is where the repertoires were released. Samples were obtained from the ongoing ImmuneRACE study (first 160 participants) and from 950 to 1,500 subjects provided by 6 global collaborators. A de-identified subject ID, COVID-19 status, age in years and sex were almost always included in the sample metadata. Where available, HLA class I and class II types were obtained from metadata supplied by the sample provider rather than from assay-based typing.

General findings and caveats noted by the study authors: The quantity of clinical and demographic metadata differed by source and by participant and was supplied without curation.

Each collaborating institution followed its own protocols to collect whole blood in K2EDTA tubes. Collaborator samples were shipped for TCRbeta analysis as frozen whole blood, isolated PBMCs, or DNA extracted from either sample type. TCRbeta CDR3 regions were amplified from genomic DNA using the immunoSEQ Assay, a bias-controlled multiplex PCR. The study's processing was this. The number of nucleated cells in each sample was estimated from the amplification of reference gene primers within the assay. Sequence reads were collapsed and filtered to measure the absolute abundance of every unique TCRbeta CDR3 rearrangement. Productive Simpson clonality was computed per sample as the square root of Simpson's diversity index over productive rearrangements. Imported from immuneACCESS, the table was reduced by TCRdb to in-frame sequences with V and J called. These copies leave out some clones; in studies compared against another copy, an unresolved V gene accounts for under half, and the cause of the remainder is not known. Clone size and V and J calls were adopted from that table, with D and trimming inferred from the DNA. The sample contains 150,000 or so clones, 70% to 90% of them found a single time. The ten largest clones take up 10% of the sample.

Here the chain combines TRBV12-3 or TRBV12-4 and TRBJ1-2, with the D gene too uncertain to name. Sequenced input: peripheral blood. The clonotype was recovered from a man in his fifties or sixties with acute or convalescent COVID-19. In nucleotides, the sequence is TGTGCCAGCAGTTTTCAAGTGGGCGGCTACACCTTC. This yields the protein CASSFQVGGYTF.